Here is one T cell receptor (beta chain) with its context. Its specificity is not known. The data stem from a study of response to subunit inactivated influenza vaccine. Via MiXCR, TCRdb re-called the RT-PCR reads, giving one row per CDR3 protein. The profile shows 700,000 to 800,000 distinct CDR3 sequences, around a sixth of them singletons. Study-level results: A suggestion made by the authors is that each seasonal influenza vaccination recruits few new T cells.

The CDR3 is 15 residues long. Trimming stripped 3 bases from V and 1 base from J, with 10 bases between. This TCR came from a man aged 50 to 60 who received an inactivated influenza vaccine. This chain uses TRBV12-3 or TRBV12-4 with TRBJ1-5; D is possibly TRBD1 (5 bases). This material consisted of PBMCs from blood, taken less than 6 days after vaccination. CDR3 DNA sequence: TGTGCCAGCAGTTTTGCATCAGGGAGCAATCAGCCCCAGCATTTT. As protein: CASSFASGSNQPQHF.